These T cell receptor beta chains were read from a single sample in a study of identical twins. TCRdb reanalysed the 5' RACE reads using MiXCR and keeps one entry per CDR3 protein. The sample includes 1.5 million or so distinct CDR3 sequences, roughly 35% of them seen just once. Sample: cord blood. Receptors originate from a newborn girl in good health. The CDR3 runs from the conserved cysteine through the conserved F or W. The D gene is left open where the match is weak. Size is stated for part of the rows, as once, few or many counts, or as a class when the clone is expanded.

TRBJ1-1,NA,NA,TRBV14,CASSRIDRTNTEAFF,TGTGCCAGCAGCCGAATAGACAGGACGAACACTGAAGCTTTCTTT
TRBJ2-1,few,NA,TRBV7-8,CASSVIANEQFF,TGTGCCAGCAGCGTAATCGCCAATGAGCAGTTCTTC
TRBJ2-3,NA,TRBD1,TRBV7-2,CASSLQGAPSISTDTQYF,TGTGCCAGCAGCTTACAGGGGGCTCCCAGCATATCCACAGATACGCAGTATTTT
TRBJ2-1,NA,NA,TRBV3-1,CASSQVTSNYNEQFF,TGTGCCAGCAGCCAAGTGACCTCGAACTACAATGAGCAGTTCTTC
TRBJ1-2,NA,NA,TRBV3-1,CASSQWVRSPGYTF,TGTGCCAGCAGCCAATGGGTCAGGTCACCTGGCTACACCTTC
TRBJ2-1,NA,TRBD2,TRBV20-1,CSALRLARGPNEQFF,TGCAGTGCTCTGAGACTAGCGCGAGGGCCAAATGAGCAGTTCTTC
TRBJ2-7,NA,NA,TRBV9,CASIVGPAGHYEQYF,TGTGCCAGCATCGTAGGTCCCGCAGGGCACTACGAGCAGTACTTC
TRBJ2-4,NA,NA,TRBV6-2/TRBV6-3,CASSYQAASLYEQYF,TGTGCCAGCAGTTACCAAGCGGCGTCATTGTATGAGCAGTACTTC
TRBJ1-4,NA,NA,TRBV7-6,CASSLRDSDEKLFF,TGTGCCAGCAGCTTAAGGGACTCTGATGAAAAACTGTTTTTT
TRBJ2-6,NA,NA,TRBV29-1,CSVEVGPSGANVLTF,TGCAGCGTTGAGGTGGGGCCCTCTGGGGCCAACGTCCTGACTTTC
TRBJ1-6,NA,TRBD1,TRBV29-1,CSVQGALDSPLHF,TGCAGCGTGCAGGGGGCTCTTGATTCACCCCTCCACTTT
TRBJ2-7,NA,NA,TRBV20-1,CSARTQNYEQYF,TGCAGTGCTAGGACACAGAACTACGAGCAGTACTTC
TRBJ2-5,few,TRBD2,TRBV20-1,CSARIGREETQYF,TGCAGTGCTAGGATTGGGAGGGAGGAGACCCAGTACTTC
TRBJ2-7,NA,NA,TRBV6-1,CASSEVPSYEQYF,TGTGCCAGCAGTGAAGTTCCCAGCTACGAGCAGTACTTC
TRBJ2-6,many,NA,TRBV29-1,CSVGQSGANVLTF,TGCAGCGTTGGACAGTCTGGGGCCAACGTCCTGACTTTC
TRBJ1-1,NA,NA,TRBV18,CASSRNGILTMNTEAFF,TGTGCCAGCTCACGGAACGGCATCCTCACTATGAACACTGAAGCTTTCTTT